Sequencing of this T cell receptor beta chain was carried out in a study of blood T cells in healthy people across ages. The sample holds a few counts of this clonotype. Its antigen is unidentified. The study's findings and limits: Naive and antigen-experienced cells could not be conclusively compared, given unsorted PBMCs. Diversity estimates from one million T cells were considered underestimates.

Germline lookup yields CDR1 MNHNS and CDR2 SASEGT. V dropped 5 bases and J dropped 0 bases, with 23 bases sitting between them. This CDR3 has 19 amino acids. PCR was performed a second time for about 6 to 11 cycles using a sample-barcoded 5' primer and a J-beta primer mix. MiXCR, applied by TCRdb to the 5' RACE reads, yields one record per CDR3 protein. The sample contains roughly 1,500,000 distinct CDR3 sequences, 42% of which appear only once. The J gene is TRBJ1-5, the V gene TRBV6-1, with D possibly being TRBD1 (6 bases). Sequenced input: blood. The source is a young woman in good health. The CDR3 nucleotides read TGTGCCAGCAGTCCGCTTGGGGGGGGCGACTATTTTAGCAATCAGCCCCAGCATTTT. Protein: CASSPLGGGDYFSNQPQHF.